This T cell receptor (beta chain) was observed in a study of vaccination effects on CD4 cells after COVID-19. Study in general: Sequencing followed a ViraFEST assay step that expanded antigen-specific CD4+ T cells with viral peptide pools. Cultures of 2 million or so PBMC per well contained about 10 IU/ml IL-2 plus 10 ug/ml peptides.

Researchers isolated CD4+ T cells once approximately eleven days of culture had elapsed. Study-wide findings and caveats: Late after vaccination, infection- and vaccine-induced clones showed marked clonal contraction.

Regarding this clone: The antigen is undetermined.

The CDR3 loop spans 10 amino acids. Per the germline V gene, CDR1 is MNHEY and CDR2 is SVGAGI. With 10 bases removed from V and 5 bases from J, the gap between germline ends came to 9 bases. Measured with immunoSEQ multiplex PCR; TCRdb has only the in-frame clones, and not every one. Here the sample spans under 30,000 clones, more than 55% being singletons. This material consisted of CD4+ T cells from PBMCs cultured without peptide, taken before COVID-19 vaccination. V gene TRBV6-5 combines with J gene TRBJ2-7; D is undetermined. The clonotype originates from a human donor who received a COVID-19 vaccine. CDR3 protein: CAIWYHEQYF. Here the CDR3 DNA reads TGTGCCATCTGGTACCACGAGCAGTACTTC.